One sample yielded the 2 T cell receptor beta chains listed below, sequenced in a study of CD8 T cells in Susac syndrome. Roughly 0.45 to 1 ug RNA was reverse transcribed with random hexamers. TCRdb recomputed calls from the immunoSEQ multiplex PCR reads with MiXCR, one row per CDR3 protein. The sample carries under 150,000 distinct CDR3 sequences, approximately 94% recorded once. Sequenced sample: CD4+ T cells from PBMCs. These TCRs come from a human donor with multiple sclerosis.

CDR3: CASSQRQGDTEAFF. The CDR3, as DNA: TGCGCCAGCAGCCAAAGACAGGGTGACACTGAAGCTTTCTTT. V is TRBV4-1 and J is TRBJ1-1; 7 positions match TRBD1. The CDR3 extends over 14 amino acids. The germline V gene has CDR1 MGHRA and CDR2 YSYEKL. J lost 3 bases, V lost 2 bases, and 3 bases had no gene match.

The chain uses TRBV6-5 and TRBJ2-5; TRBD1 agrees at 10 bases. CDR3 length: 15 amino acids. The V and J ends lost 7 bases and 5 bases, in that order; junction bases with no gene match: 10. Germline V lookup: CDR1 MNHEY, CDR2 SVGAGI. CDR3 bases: TGTGCCAGCATTCCGGGACAGGGGCGTGGGGAGACCCAGTACTTC. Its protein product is CASIPGQGRGETQYF.